These 18 T cell receptor beta chains were sequenced from one sample in a study of regulatory T cells in long-lasting Graves disease. Sequencing libraries for TCR beta were prepared with iRepertoire HTBI primers and Arm-PCR of CDR3 regions. TCRdb passed the multiplex PCR reads through MiXCR, listing each CDR3 protein once. The sample includes 430,000 or so distinct CDR3 sequences, under 25% seen only once; the top ten take about 13%. Time point described: persistent/refractory GD, antithyroid drugs over 5 years with positive TRAb. The TCR library was prepared using RNA isolated from PBMCs. The sequenced sample was peripheral blood mononuclear cells (PBMCs), obtained when the disease was refractory, from a patient treated with antithyroid drugs. These receptors originate from a female donor with Graves disease.

The table lists this clonotype with many counts. The rearrangement uses TRBV6-9 and TRBJ2-7; the match to TRBD1 covers 8 bases. Looked up from germline, CDR1 is MNHGY and CDR2 is SVAAGI. After removal of 4 bases from V and 3 bases from J, the junction contained 5 bases not matched to a gene. This CDR3 contains 14 residues. The CDR3 loop reads CASSLRTGRYEQYF. CDR3 DNA: TGTGCCAGCAGTTTAAGGACAGGGCGCTACGAGCAGTACTTC.

DNA for the CDR3: TGTGCCAGCAGCTTTCGCCAAATCAGGGGGCATCATTCCTACGAGCAGTACTTC. This codes for CASSFRQIRGHHSYEQYF. V usage is TRBV7-4 and J usage is TRBJ2-7; 8 positions match TRBD1. Germline V gene lookup returns CDR1 SGHVT and CDR2 SQSDAQ. The CDR3 is 18 amino acids. Unmatched junction bases numbered 14, after V lost 3 bases and J lost 1 base.

This clonotype was seen more than once but under ten times. The chain employs TRBV5-1 and TRBJ1-1, with D possibly matching TRBD1 (5 bases). V dropped 4 bases and J dropped 4 bases, with 17 bases sitting between them. From germline, CDR1 is SGHRS and CDR2 YFSETQ. This CDR3 spans 15 amino acids. In DNA form, the CDR3 reads TGCGCCAGCAGCGACGAAGGGGCCCAGGGCACTGAAGCTTTCTTT. This codes for CASSDEGAQGTEAFF.

The V and J genes are TRBV11-2 and TRBJ2-7, with 11 positions matching TRBD1. CDR3 length: 16 residues. CDR1 is SGHAT and CDR2 is FQNNGV in the germline V gene. J gave up 2 bases and V 5 bases, and 8 bases lay outside the gene matches. The DNA for the CDR3 is TGTGCCAGCAGCACCGATCCGGGACAGGGGGCCTACGAGCAGTACTTC. It codes for CASSTDPGQGAYEQYF.

This clonotype was observed at least ten times. The chain combines TRBV9 with TRBJ2-2; D gene uncertain. Trimming stripped 0 bases from V and 1 base from J, with 4 bases between. The CDR3 consists of 14 residues. Per the germline V gene, CDR1 is SGDLS and CDR2 is YYNGEE. As DNA, the CDR3 is TGTGCCAGCAGCGTAGGCGTGAACACCGGGGAGCTGTTTTTT. Its protein is CASSVGVNTGELFF.

This clonotype was found a few times. This chain joins TRBV9 and TRBJ2-6, with D tentatively TRBD2 (8 bases). In germline, CDR1 is SGDLS, CDR2 YYNGEE. The CDR3 sequence is 16 residues long. The V end lost 8 bases, the J end lost 0 bases, and 15 bases lay between the germline ends. The CDR3 loop is CASSGGTASGANVLTF. In DNA form, the CDR3 reads TGTGCCAGTTCGGGGGGGACAGCCTCTGGGGCCAACGTCCTGACTTTC.

J is TRBJ1-6 and V is TRBV10-3; 7 nucleotides agree with TRBD1. Germline loops: CDR1 ENHRY, CDR2 SYGVKD. This CDR3 is built from 14 residues. Germline trimming cut 7 bases from V and 7 bases from J; bases unmatched to any gene: 7. The CDR3 loop reads CAITQGRGNSPLHF. CDR3 nucleotide sequence: TGTGCCATCACACAGGGGAGAGGCAATTCACCCCTCCACTTT.

This clonotype was counted between two and nine times. The gene calls are TRBV14 and TRBJ2-2, with D tentatively TRBD2 (5 bases). Trimming removed 8 bases from V and 13 bases from J, with 17 bases in between. Germline V gene lookup returns CDR1 SGHDN and CDR2 FVKESK. The CDR3 extends over 12 amino acids. The CDR3, as DNA: TGTGCCAGCTCTTTGTCCGGGGTTATGCTGTTTTTT. Protein product: CASSLSGVMLFF.

Ten or more counts support this clonotype. V and J are TRBV28 and TRBJ2-2; possibly TRBD1 or TRBD2 for D (6 bases each). Germline CDR1 is MDHEN and CDR2 is SYDVKM. CDR3 size: 15 residues. V was shortened by 6 bases and J by 5 bases, with 16 bases between the two germline ends. The CDR3 DNA sequence: TGTGCCAGCAGGGACGGCCGGGGGCAAACCGGGGAGCTGTTTTTT. Its protein is CASRDGRGQTGELFF. The whole variable domain, remainder taken from reference TRBV28 and TRBJ2-2, is DVKVTQSSRYLVKRTGEKVFLECVQDMDHENMFWYRQDPGLGLRLIYFSYDVKMKEKGDIPEGYSVSREKKERFSLILESASTNQTSMYLCASRDGRGQTGELFFGEGSRLTVL.

This clonotype was seen a handful of times. The junction does not match germline at one end; this may be a read error. The chain uses TRBV6-1 and TRBJ1-5; D might be TRBD1 (5 bases). The CDR3 contains 14 residues. Germline V CDR1 and CDR2: MNHNS, SASEGT. As DNA, the CDR3 is TGTGCCGGCAGCATGGGACGGCAAAATCAGCCCCAGCATTTT. It translates to CAGSMGRQNQPQHF.

The chain links TRBV10-3 to TRBJ1-3, with a possible D match to TRBD1 (6 bases). The germline V gene encodes CDR1 ENHRY and CDR2 SYGVKD. CDR3 size: 15 residues. V was trimmed by 4 bases and J by 0 bases, leaving 10 bases between them. Here the CDR3 reads CAISGTGHSGNTIYF. CDR3 sequence (DNA): TGTGCCATCAGTGGTACGGGACACTCTGGAAACACCATATATTTT.

The table lists this clonotype with a few counts. A read error may explain this, as a much larger clone is one base away. This CDR3 is missing its conserved last phenylalanine or tryptophan, likely due to a read error. This sequence joins TRBV28 and TRBJ1-5, with 7 nucleotides matching TRBD1. The germline gives CDR1 MDHEN, CDR2 SYDVKM. V was pared by 6 bases and J by 3 bases, with 8 bases of the junction left unmatched. The CDR3 length is 15 residues. The DNA of the CDR3 is TGTGCCAGCAGAGCCGGGACAGCGGACAATCAGCCCCAGCATCTT. Amino acid sequence: CASRAGTADNQPQHL.

The table lists this clonotype with a few counts. The chain links TRBV11-2 to TRBJ2-1; TRBD1 matches at 10 bases. This CDR3 has 22 amino acids. J lost 0 bases, V lost 1 base, and 18 bases had no gene match. Germline assignment: CDR1 SGHAT and CDR2 FQNNGV. CDR3 protein: CASSLAPRDRGHYTISYNEQFF. CDR3 nucleotide sequence: TGTGCCAGCAGCTTAGCCCCCCGGGACAGGGGACACTATACGATCTCCTACAATGAGCAGTTCTTC.

The chain links TRBV5-6 to TRBJ1-1; 8 nucleotides line up with TRBD1. The junction had 6 bases not matched to a gene; V was cut back by 5 bases and J by 6 bases. Germline CDR1 reads SGHDT; CDR2 reads YYEEEE. The CDR3 length is 13 residues. The CDR3 sequence: CASRLDRGPEAFF. CDR3 DNA sequence: TGTGCCAGCAGATTAGACAGGGGACCTGAAGCTTTCTTT.

The chain carries TRBV19 and TRBJ1-5; TRBD1 aligns across 10 bases. Per the germline V gene, CDR1 is LNHDA and CDR2 is SQIVND (reference sequence). The CDR3 extends over 15 amino acids. J gave up 6 bases and V 3 bases, and 5 bases lay outside the gene matches. The CDR3 loop reads CASSMGQGSVQPQHF. CDR3 in DNA: TGTGCCAGTAGTATGGGACAGGGGTCCGTTCAGCCCCAGCATTTT.

This clonotype was counted many times. The V gene is TRBV7-2, the J gene TRBJ1-1; D remains unclear. Trimming pared 11 bases from V and 0 bases from J, leaving 1 base between. CDR1 and CDR2 from the germline V gene are SGHTA and FQGNSA. The CDR3 runs 9 residues. This chain's CDR3 is CAVNTEAFF. For the CDR3, the DNA is TGTGCCGTGAACACTGAAGCTTTCTTT.

The chain uses TRBV6-1 and TRBJ1-6; 9 nucleotides agree with TRBD1. V lost 6 bases and J lost 3; bases outside the gene matches: 6. CDR1 and CDR2 (germline): MNHNS, SASEGT. The CDR3 consists of 16 residues. CDR3 in DNA: TGTGCCAGCAGACCCGGGACAGGGAGCTATAATTCACCCCTCCACTTT. As protein: CASRPGTGSYNSPLHF.

This clonotype showed up many times. The chain joins TRBV6-1 to TRBJ2-7; TRBD1 agrees at 7 bases. This CDR3 comprises 12 residues. The junction had 3 bases not matched to a gene; V was cut back by 8 bases and J by 2 bases. The V gene's germline CDR1 is MNHNS and CDR2 SASEGT. For the CDR3, the DNA is TGTGCCAGCGGGGACAGCCCCTACGAGCAGTACTTC. Translated, it gives CASGDSPYEQYF.